This T cell receptor (beta chain) was sequenced in a study of cytomegalovirus exposure and HLA in healthy donors. In germline, CDR1 is SGHRS, CDR2 YFSETQ. CDR3 length equals 14 residues. Between the trimmed V and J ends, which lost 5 bases and 1 base, there was a span of 12 bases. In the PCR, 60 Vbeta and 13 Jbeta primers were used. Only in-frame clones appear in the TCRdb table, and some are missing; sequencing was by immunoSEQ multiplex PCR. The table records about 110,000 clones, around 85% of them present only once. This TCR was sampled from a man aged 40-49 years in good health and CMV-seronegative. The chain links TRBV5-1 to TRBJ1-1; a possible D gene is TRBD1 (5 bases). The sequenced sample consisted of PBMCs. CDR3: CASSYGGTNTEAFF. The CDR3 DNA sequence: TGCGCCAGCAGTTACGGCGGGACGAACACTGAAGCTTTCTTT.